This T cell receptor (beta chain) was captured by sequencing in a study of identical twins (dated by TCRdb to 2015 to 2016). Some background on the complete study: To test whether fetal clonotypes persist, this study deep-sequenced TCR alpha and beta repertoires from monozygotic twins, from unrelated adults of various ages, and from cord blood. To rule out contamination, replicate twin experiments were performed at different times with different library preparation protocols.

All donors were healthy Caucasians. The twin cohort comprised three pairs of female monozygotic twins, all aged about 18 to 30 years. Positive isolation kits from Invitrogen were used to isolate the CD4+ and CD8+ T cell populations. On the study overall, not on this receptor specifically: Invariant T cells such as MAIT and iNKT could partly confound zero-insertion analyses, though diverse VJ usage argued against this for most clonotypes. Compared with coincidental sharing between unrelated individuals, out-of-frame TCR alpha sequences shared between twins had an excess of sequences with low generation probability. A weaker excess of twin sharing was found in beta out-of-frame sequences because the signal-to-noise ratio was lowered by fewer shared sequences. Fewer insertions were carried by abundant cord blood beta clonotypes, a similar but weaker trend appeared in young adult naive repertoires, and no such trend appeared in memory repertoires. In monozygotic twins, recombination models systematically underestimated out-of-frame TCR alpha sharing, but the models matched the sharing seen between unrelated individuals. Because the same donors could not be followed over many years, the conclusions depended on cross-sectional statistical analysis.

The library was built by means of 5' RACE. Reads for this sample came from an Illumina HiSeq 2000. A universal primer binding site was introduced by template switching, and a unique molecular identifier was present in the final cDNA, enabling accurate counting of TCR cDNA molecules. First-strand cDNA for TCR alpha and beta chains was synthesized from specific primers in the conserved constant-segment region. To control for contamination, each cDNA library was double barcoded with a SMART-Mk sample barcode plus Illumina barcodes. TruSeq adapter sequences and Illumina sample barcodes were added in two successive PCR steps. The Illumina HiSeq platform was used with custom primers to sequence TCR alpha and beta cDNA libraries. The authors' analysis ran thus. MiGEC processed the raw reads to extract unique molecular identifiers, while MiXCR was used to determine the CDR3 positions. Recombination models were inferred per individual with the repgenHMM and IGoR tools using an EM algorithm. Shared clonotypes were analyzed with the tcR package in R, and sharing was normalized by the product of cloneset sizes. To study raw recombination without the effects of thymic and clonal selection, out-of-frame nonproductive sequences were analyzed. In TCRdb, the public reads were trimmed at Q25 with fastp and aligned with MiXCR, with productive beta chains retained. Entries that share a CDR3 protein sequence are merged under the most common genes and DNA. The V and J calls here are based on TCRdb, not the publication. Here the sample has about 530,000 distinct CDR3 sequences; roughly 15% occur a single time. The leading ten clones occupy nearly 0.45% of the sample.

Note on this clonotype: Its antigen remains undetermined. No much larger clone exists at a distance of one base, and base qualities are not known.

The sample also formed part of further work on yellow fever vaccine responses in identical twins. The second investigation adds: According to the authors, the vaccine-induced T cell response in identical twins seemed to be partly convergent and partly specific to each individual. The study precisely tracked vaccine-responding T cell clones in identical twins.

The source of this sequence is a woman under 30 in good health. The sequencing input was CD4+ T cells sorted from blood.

CDR3 loop: CSDDEWYSGKTTDTQYF. The nucleotides are TGCAGCGATGATGAATGGTATAGCGGGAAGACCACAGATACGCAGTATTTT. This chain joins TRBV29-1 to TRBJ2-3; 8 bases in the junction line up with TRBD2. CDR1 and CDR2 are read off the germline V gene as SQVTM and ANQGSEA. The CDR3 sequence holds 17 residues, the cysteine and phenylalanine included. Only the CDR3 part of the read is kept: 51 bases, read in frame from the first base. V lost 7 bases and J lost 2 bases, and the count of bases not matched to a germline gene is 17.